This T cell receptor beta chain was sequenced during a study of beta chain features in type 1 diabetes. Study summary: In all, 85 million to 130 million sorted cells from all samples were analyzed. Regarding the study as a whole: In all four CD4+ subsets, TCRB CDR3 length was significantly, moderately reduced in type 1 diabetes. The VDJ junctions of type 1 diabetes patients carried fewer insertions and more deletions.

Each population that was sorted was more than 95% pure. As to this clone: Antigen unknown.

CDR1 and CDR2 (germline): SGHTA, FQGNSA. The length of the CDR3 is 16 residues. The V gene lost 1 base and the J gene lost 2 bases, with 12 bases spanning the gap. Investigators reverse transcribed all isolated RNA, so they sequenced expressed TCRB transcripts. Using immunoSEQ multiplex PCR, the repertoire was profiled, and TCRdb retains in-frame clones only, with some absent. This table holds 150,000 to 200,000 clones, more than 60% found once. Sequenced material: naive CD4+ T cells from blood. The chain combines TRBV7-2 with TRBJ2-1; D is undetermined. The origin of this receptor is a man younger than 45 with type 1 diabetes. The CDR3 protein is CASSLEGTQPYNEQFF. The DNA for the CDR3 is TGTGCCAGCAGCTTAGAAGGCACCCAGCCCTACAATGAGCAGTTCTTC.